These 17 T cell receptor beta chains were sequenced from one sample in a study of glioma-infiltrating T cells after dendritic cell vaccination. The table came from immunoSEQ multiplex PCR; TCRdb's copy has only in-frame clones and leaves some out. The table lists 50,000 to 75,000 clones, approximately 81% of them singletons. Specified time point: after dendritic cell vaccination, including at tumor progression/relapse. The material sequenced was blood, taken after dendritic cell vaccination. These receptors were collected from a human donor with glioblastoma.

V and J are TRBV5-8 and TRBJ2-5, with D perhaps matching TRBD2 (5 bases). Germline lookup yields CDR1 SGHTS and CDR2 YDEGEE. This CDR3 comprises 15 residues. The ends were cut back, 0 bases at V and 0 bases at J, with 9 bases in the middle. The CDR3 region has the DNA TGTGCCAGCAGCTTGGGTGGGCGGGACCAAGAGACCCAGTACTTC. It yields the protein CASSLGGRDQETQYF.

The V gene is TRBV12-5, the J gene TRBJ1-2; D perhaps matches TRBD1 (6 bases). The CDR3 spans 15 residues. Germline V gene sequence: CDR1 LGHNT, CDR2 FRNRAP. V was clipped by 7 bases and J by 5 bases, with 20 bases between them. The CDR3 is CASALSGGGGYGYTF. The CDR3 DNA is TGTGCTAGTGCCCTTAGCGGGGGCGGGGGATATGGCTACACCTTC.

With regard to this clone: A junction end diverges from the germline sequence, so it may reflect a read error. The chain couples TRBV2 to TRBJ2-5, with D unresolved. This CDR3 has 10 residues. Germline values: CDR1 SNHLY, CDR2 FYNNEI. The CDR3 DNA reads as TGTGCCAGCAGTGAAGCGCTCGCGGACTTC. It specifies CASSEALADF.

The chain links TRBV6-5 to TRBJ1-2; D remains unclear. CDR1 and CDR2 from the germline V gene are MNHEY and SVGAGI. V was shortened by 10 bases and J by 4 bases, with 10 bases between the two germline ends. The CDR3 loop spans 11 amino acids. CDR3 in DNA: TGTGCCACCGCATGGCTCTATGGCTACACCTTC. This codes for CATAWLYGYTF.

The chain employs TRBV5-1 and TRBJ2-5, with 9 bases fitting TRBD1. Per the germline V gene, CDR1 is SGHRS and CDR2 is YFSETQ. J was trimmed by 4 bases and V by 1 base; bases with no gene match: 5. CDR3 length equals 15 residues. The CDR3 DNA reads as TGCGCCAGCAGCTTGAACACAGGGGGCGGAGAGACCCAGTACTTC. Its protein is CASSLNTGGGETQYF.

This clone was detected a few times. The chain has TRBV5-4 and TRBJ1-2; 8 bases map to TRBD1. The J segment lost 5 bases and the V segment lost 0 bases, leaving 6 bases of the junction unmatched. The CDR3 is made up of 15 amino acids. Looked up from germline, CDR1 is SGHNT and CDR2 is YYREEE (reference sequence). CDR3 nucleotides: TGTGCCAGCAGCTTGGACAGGGGGACCTCGTATGGCTACACCTTC. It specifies CASSLDRGTSYGYTF.

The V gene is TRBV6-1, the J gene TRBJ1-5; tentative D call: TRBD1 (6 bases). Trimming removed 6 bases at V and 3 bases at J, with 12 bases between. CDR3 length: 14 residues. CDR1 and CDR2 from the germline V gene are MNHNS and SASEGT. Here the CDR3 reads CASRETGNNQPQHF. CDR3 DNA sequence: TGTGCCAGCAGGGAGACAGGTAACAATCAGCCCCAGCATTTT.

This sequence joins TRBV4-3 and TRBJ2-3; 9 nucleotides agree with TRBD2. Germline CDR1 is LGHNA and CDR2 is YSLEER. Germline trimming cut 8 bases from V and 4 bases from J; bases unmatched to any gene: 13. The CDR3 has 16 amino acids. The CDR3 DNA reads TGCGCCAGCCAGCCTACCTGGCGGGGGGGCGCAGATACGCAGTATTTT. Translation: CASQPTWRGGADTQYF.

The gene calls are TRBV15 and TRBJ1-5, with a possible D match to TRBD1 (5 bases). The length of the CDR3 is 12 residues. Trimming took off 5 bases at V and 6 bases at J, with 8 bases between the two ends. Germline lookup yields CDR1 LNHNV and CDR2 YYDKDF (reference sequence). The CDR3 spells CATSSGIQPQHF. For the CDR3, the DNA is TGTGCCACCAGCTCAGGGATTCAGCCCCAGCATTTT.

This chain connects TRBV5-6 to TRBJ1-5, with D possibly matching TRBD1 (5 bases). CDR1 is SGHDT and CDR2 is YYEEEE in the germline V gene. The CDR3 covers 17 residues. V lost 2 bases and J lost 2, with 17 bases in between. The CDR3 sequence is CASSFGQGGWGNQPQHF. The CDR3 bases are TGTGCCAGCAGCTTCGGTCAGGGTGGTTGGGGCAATCAGCCCCAGCATTTT.

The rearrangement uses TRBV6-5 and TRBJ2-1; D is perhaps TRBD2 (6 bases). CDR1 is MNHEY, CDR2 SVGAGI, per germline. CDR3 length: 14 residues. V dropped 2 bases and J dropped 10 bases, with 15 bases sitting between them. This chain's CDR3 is CASSYQGLRGEQFF. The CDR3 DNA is TGTGCCAGCAGTTACCAGGGACTCCGTGGGGAGCAGTTCTTC.

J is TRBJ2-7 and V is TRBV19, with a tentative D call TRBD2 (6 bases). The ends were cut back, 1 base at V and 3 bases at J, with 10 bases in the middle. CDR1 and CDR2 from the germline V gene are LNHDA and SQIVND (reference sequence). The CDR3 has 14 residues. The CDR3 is CASSIGRGDYEQYF. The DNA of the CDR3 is TGTGCCAGTAGTATAGGGCGGGGAGACTACGAGCAGTACTTC.

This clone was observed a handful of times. This chain's CDR3 is CASGRSGGFETQYF. In DNA, the CDR3 is TGCGCCAGCGGCCGTAGCGGGGGCTTTGAGACCCAGTACTTC. V usage is TRBV5-1 and J usage is TRBJ2-5; 9 bases fit TRBD2. The CDR3 has 14 residues. The V gene's germline CDR1 is SGHRS and CDR2 YFSETQ. V lost 7 bases and J lost 5; bases outside the gene matches: 9.

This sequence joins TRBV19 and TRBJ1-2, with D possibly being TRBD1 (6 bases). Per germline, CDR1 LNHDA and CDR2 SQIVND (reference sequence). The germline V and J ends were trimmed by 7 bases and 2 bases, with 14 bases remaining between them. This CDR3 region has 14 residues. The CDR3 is CASTVRTANYGYTF. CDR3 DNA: TGTGCCAGTACCGTGAGGACAGCCAACTATGGCTACACCTTC.

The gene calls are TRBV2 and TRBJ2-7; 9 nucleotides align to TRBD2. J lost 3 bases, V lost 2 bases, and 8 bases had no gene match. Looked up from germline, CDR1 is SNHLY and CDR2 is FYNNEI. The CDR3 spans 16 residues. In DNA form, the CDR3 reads TGTGCCAGCAGTGAAATATCCAGCGGGGGGATCTACGAGCAGTACTTC. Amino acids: CASSEISSGGIYEQYF.

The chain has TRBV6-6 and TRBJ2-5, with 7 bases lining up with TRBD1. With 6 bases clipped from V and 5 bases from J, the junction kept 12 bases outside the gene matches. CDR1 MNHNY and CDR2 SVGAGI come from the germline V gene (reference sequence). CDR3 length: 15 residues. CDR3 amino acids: CASSRPGPRGETQYF. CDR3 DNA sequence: TGTGCCAGCAGCCGGCCGGGACCCAGGGGGGAGACCCAGTACTTC.

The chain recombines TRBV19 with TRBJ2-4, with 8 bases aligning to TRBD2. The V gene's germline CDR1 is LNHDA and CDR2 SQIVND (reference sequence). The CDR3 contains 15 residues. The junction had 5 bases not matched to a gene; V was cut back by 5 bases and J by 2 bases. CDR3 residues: CASSAPGGSKNIQYF. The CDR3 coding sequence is TGTGCCAGTAGTGCCCCGGGGGGGTCCAAAAACATTCAGTACTTC.